One sample yielded the 14 T cell receptor beta chains listed below, sequenced in a study of T cells in Graves' hyperthyroidism and ophthalmopathy. TCR beta CDR3 sequences were amplified from RNA transcripts. RT-PCR in the first round (using the HTBI primer set) targeted the TCR CDR3. TCRdb used MiXCR to reprocess the multiplex PCR reads, holding one entry per CDR3 protein. The table includes under 250,000 distinct CDR3 sequences, 15% to 20% detected once. The sample was blood. The source of these receptors is a man in his forties or fifties with Graves' hyperthyroidism.

This clonotype occurred many times. V gene TRBV3-1 combines with J gene TRBJ2-1; D uncertain. Germline CDR1 reads LGHDT; CDR2 reads YNNKEL (reference sequence). The germline V and J ends were trimmed by 0 bases and 3 bases, with 12 bases remaining between them. The CDR3 loop spans 16 amino acids. The CDR3 spells CASSQDDRRLYNEQFF. As DNA, the CDR3 is TGTGCCAGCAGCCAAGATGATCGGCGTCTCTACAATGAGCAGTTCTTC.

The rearrangement joins TRBV7-2 to TRBJ2-3; 10 nucleotides line up with TRBD2. The germline CDR1 and CDR2 sequences are SGHTA and FQGNSA. The CDR3 length is 16 residues. V was clipped by 7 bases and J by 6 bases; unmatched bases: 13. The CDR3 DNA follows: TGTGCCAGCACCCCCGTCCGACTAGCGGGTCGGGATACGCAGTATTTT. Protein sequence: CASTPVRLAGRDTQYF. Complete variable domain (other parts from reference TRBV7-2 and TRBJ2-3): GAGVSQSPSNKVTEKGKDVELRCDPISGHTALYWYRQSLGQGLEFLIYFQGNSAPDKSGLPSDRFSAERTGGSVSTLTIQRTQQEDSAVYLCASTPVRLAGRDTQYFGPGTRLTVL.

This clonotype was picked up many times. The gene calls are TRBV5-5 and TRBJ2-1; a weak D match, TRBD2 (6 bases). CDR1 SGHKS and CDR2 YYEKEE come from the germline V gene (reference sequence). Trimming cost V 0 bases and J 3 bases, with 16 bases left between them. The CDR3 consists of 17 residues. CDR3 sequence reads: CASSLAASEVFYNEQFF. The CDR3 region has the DNA TGTGCCAGCAGCTTGGCCGCTAGCGAGGTCTTCTACAATGAGCAGTTCTTC.

The rearrangement uses TRBV19 and TRBJ2-3; 7 bases fit TRBD1. There are 17 residues in the CDR3. V trimming: 3 bases; J trimming: 0 bases; junction bases outside the gene matches: 9. CDR1 is LNHDA, CDR2 SQIVND, per germline (reference sequence). The DNA for the CDR3 is TGTGCCAGTAGTATGCGGACAGGAATGGGGAGCACAGATACGCAGTATTTT. Residues: CASSMRTGMGSTDTQYF.

This clonotype was seen at least ten times. The chain joins TRBV11-2 to TRBJ1-2; 7 bases match TRBD1. CDR1 and CDR2 (germline): SGHAT, FQNNGV. The trim removed 4 bases at V and 7 bases at J, leaving 9 bases unmatched. The CDR3 covers 14 residues. The CDR3 is CASSSTRHRGGYTF. The CDR3 DNA reads as TGTGCCAGCAGCTCTACCCGACACAGGGGTGGCTACACCTTC.

The sample holds a few counts of this clonotype. The chain combines TRBV7-6 with TRBJ1-1; D is ambiguous. The germline CDR1 and CDR2 sequences are SGHVS and FNYEAQ. Trimming cost V 7 bases and J 1 base, with 10 bases left between them. This CDR3 spans 13 amino acids. The CDR3 DNA is TGTGCCAGCACCAAAAACAGGAACACTGAAGCTTTCTTT. It specifies CASTKNRNTEAFF.

This clonotype was recorded a few times. The chain has TRBV7-8 and TRBJ1-6, with a tentative D call TRBD1 (6 bases). The CDR3 sequence is 14 residues long. CDR1 and CDR2 from the germline V gene are SGHVS and FQNEAQ. Trimming pared 5 bases from V and 8 bases from J, leaving 13 bases between. CDR3 amino acids: CASSEQDSYSPLHF. The DNA of the CDR3 is TGTGCCAGCAGCGAACAGGACAGTTATTCACCCCTCCACTTT.

The gene calls are TRBV11-2 and TRBJ1-1, with 7 bases fitting TRBD1. This CDR3 has 20 residues. The V gene's germline CDR1 is SGHAT and CDR2 FQNNGV. V lost 1 base to trimming and J lost 2 bases; unmatched junction nucleotides: 19. CDR3 amino acids: CASSLVNMRLRDSLNTEAFF. The CDR3 bases are TGTGCCAGCAGCTTAGTGAATATGAGGCTCCGGGACAGTCTTAACACTGAAGCTTTCTTT. The whole variable domain, remainder taken from reference TRBV11-2 and TRBJ1-1, is EAGVAQSPRYKIIEKRQSVAFWCNPISGHATLYWYQQILGQGPKLLIQFQNNGVVDDSQLPKDRFSAERLKGVDSTLKIQPAKLEDSAVYLCASSLVNMRLRDSLNTEAFFGQGTRLTVV.

This clonotype was detected a few times. This rearrangement joins TRBV27 to TRBJ1-5; a weak D match, TRBD1 (6 bases). Trimming shortened V by 4 bases and J by 2 bases, and 12 bases separated the two germline ends. Germline V gene data show CDR1 as MNHEY and CDR2 as SMNVEV (reference sequence). The CDR3 spans 15 residues. This CDR3 is CASSSQGFGNQPQHF. Written as DNA, the CDR3 is TGTGCCAGCAGTTCACAGGGCTTTGGCAATCAGCCCCAGCATTTT.

This clonotype was detected many times. The chain uses TRBV24-1 and TRBJ2-1; 8 bases match TRBD1. Unmatched junction bases numbered 4, after V lost 4 bases and J lost 9 bases. The V gene's germline CDR1 is KGHDR and CDR2 SFDVKD. The CDR3 extends over 13 amino acids. Here the CDR3 reads CATSDSRGLEQFF. CDR3 DNA sequence: TGTGCCACCAGTGACTCCAGGGGGCTTGAGCAGTTCTTC.

This clonotype was seen many times. The chain has TRBV28 and TRBJ1-1; 7 nucleotides agree with TRBD1. Germline CDR1 reads MDHEN; CDR2 reads SYDVKM. The CDR3 has 15 amino acids. V lost 7 bases and J lost 0; bases outside the gene matches: 8. CDR3 in amino acids: CASKTGSFLNTEAFF. The CDR3 DNA follows: TGTGCCAGCAAGACAGGGAGCTTCCTGAACACTGAAGCTTTCTTT.

This sequence joins TRBV2 and TRBJ1-1; D remains ambiguous. CDR1 SNHLY and CDR2 FYNNEI come from the germline V gene. V was cut by 6 bases and J by 4 bases, with 12 bases left in between. CDR3 length: 13 amino acids. The CDR3 nucleotides read TGTGCCAGCAGGGAGGAAGTCGGCACTGAAGCTTTCTTT. The encoded protein is CASREEVGTEAFF.

Note on this clonotype: The junction and the germline gene differ at one end; a read error may be behind it. The chain recombines TRBV11-3 with TRBJ2-1; D is perhaps TRBD2 (7 bases). In germline, CDR1 is SGHNT, CDR2 YENEEA. This CDR3 is 18 amino acids long. DNA for the CDR3: TGTGCCAGCGGCTTAATTCATATGCGGGGGCGACACAACAATGAGCAGTTCTTC. Translating gives CASGLIHMRGRHNNEQFF.

V usage is TRBV11-3 and J usage is TRBJ2-7; D remains unclear. The CDR3 runs 13 residues. Trimming took 4 bases from V and 7 from J, leaving 14 bases between them. Germline V gene data show CDR1 as SGHNT and CDR2 as YENEEA. The CDR3, as DNA: TGTGCCAGCAGCTCGGGTTTTTCTTTGGAGCAGTACTTC. Its protein product is CASSSGFSLEQYF. The whole variable domain, remainder taken from reference TRBV11-3 and TRBJ2-7, is EAGVVQSPRYKIIEKKQPVAFWCNPISGHNTLYWYLQNLGQGPELLIRYENEEAVDDSQLPKDRFSAERLKGVDSTLKIQPAELGDSAVYLCASSSGFSLEQYFGPGTRLTVT.